This T cell receptor (beta chain) appears in the sequencing data of a study of cytomegalovirus exposure and HLA in healthy donors. Findings and limits, study-wide: Investigators reported 150 to 200 TCR beta chains as tied to cytomegalovirus.

With 60 Vbeta and 13 Jbeta primers, the PCR was carried out. TCRdb's table, derived via immunoSEQ multiplex PCR, lists solely in-frame clones and lacks some. The data hold roughly 120,000 clones, with roughly 9% observed a single time. The CDR3 spans 14 residues. Per germline, CDR1 MRHNA and CDR2 SNTAGT. V gave up 6 bases and J gave up 5 bases; unmatched junction bases: 5. Comments on this clone: Its antigen is still unknown.

The V and J genes are TRBV6-4 and TRBJ1-2, with TRBD1 matching 11 bases. This TCR came from a woman aged 40 to 50 in good health and CMV-seropositive. The material sequenced was PBMCs. The CDR3 nucleotides read TGTGCCAGCAGCTCCGGGACAGGGGGTTATGGCTACACCTTC. It translates to CASSSGTGGYGYTF.